A selection of T cell receptor beta chains follows, all from one sample in a study of blood T cell repertoires in COVID-19. Clones were sequenced by immunoSEQ multiplex PCR, and TCRdb holds only the in-frame ones, with some missing. The repertoire holds roughly 250,000 clones, with about 87% as singletons. Sequences were obtained from PBMCs or T cells enriched from blood (not recorded which). Receptor source: a middle-aged woman with acute COVID-19. Each CDR3 is given without its conserved first and last residue. Expanded clones are given a class, and other clones once, few, many or no size at all.

V	size	J	CDR3
TRBV28	NA	TRBJ1-5	ASLSTGLYQPQH
TRBV24-1	once	TRBJ1-2	ATSDRDRTGQGYGYT
TRBV6-2/TRBV6-3	NA	TRBJ1-1	ASSYSWGAEAF
TRBV12-3/TRBV12-4	once	TRBJ1-1	ASSLIQNTEAF
TRBV27	NA	TRBJ2-3	ASRGLAFFPDTQY
TRBV19	NA	TRBJ1-3	ASSRLTSAGNTIY
TRBV28	NA	TRBJ2-3	ASSFSGSQTDTQY
TRBV7-8	once	TRBJ2-5	ASSLRRGPGETQY
TRBV4-2	NA	TRBJ2-6	ASSQDPTGSGANVLT
TRBV9	NA	TRBJ1-3	ASSGPGESGNTIY
TRBV12-3/TRBV12-4	NA	TRBJ1-1	ASTPSGVTEAF
TRBV19	NA	TRBJ1-1	ASRTPTGTEAF
TRBV11-2	once	TRBJ1-5	ASSLEGDQPQH
TRBV24-1	NA	TRBJ1-2	ATSDFEGTGYT
TRBV7-6	NA	TRBJ1-3	ASSLSGADTIY
TRBV28	NA	TRBJ1-1	ASLGTAQLNTEAF
TRBV7-8	NA	TRBJ2-2	ASSNGTGLGTGELF
TRBV9	NA	TRBJ2-3	ASSVEAVGTDTQY
TRBV10-3	NA	TRBJ1-4	AISSSGTGGEKLF
TRBV28	NA	TRBJ2-7	ASSSDRDYEQY
TRBV7-9	few	TRBJ2-3	ASSSYRGRTDTQY
TRBV2	NA	TRBJ1-1	ASSAGMAF
TRBV7-9	NA	TRBJ2-1	ASSPLLPSGRMDEQF
TRBV9	NA	TRBJ2-2	ASSETGLTGELF
TRBV9	NA	TRBJ2-1	ASSAGGSSYNEQF
TRBV6-5	NA	TRBJ2-7	ASSYSYASGSYEQY
TRBV24-1	NA	TRBJ1-2	ATSGDRVDYGYT
TRBV28	NA	TRBJ1-1	ASSFLGGALEAF
TRBV7-9	NA	TRBJ1-6	ASSLGTYSPLH
TRBV20-1	few	TRBJ1-1	SASSPRGTNTEAF
TRBV27	NA	TRBJ2-3	ASSTGVTDTQY
TRBV2	NA	TRBJ1-2	ASSEVEVSGGT